The 29 T cell receptor beta chains in this list originate from one sample, sequenced in a study of blood T cell repertoires in COVID-19. Only in-frame clones appear in the TCRdb table, and some are missing; sequencing was by immunoSEQ multiplex PCR. The profile shows 200,000 to 250,000 clones, 65% to 90% of them singletons. Sequenced sample: PBMCs or T cells enriched from blood (not recorded which). The receptors stem from a woman between 40 and 50 years old with acute COVID-19.

CDR3 sequence reads: CASSPGTGSTDTQYF. CDR3 in DNA: TGTGCCAGTAGTCCCGGGACAGGTAGCACAGATACGCAGTATTTT. The rearrangement joins TRBV19 to TRBJ2-3; 8 bases agree with TRBD1. The ends lost 5 bases at V and 0 bases at J; junction bases unmatched: 4. Germline CDR1 and CDR2: LNHDA and SQIVND (reference sequence). This CDR3 is built from 15 residues.

The V gene is TRBV27, the J gene TRBJ1-2, with 8 nucleotides matching TRBD1. Germline V gives CDR1 MNHEY, CDR2 SMNVEV (reference sequence). Germline trimming cut 4 bases from V and 6 bases from J; bases unmatched to any gene: 7. This CDR3 comprises 14 residues. The CDR3 loop reads CASSSGQGGNGYTF. DNA of the CDR3: TGTGCCAGCAGTTCCGGACAGGGTGGGAATGGCTACACCTTC.

V is TRBV12-5 and J is TRBJ2-7, with 9 bases matching TRBD2. The V gene end was trimmed by 1 base and the J gene end by 6 bases; junction bases not matched to a gene: 7. The CDR3 is 15 residues long. CDR1 LGHNT and CDR2 FRNRAP come from the germline V gene. CDR3 DNA sequence: TGTGCTAGTGGTTTGGGCGCGGGGGGGCAAAGCGAGCAGTACTTC. Its translation: CASGLGAGGQSEQYF.

The CDR3 is CASSSGTGPYGYTF. CDR3 bases: TGCGCCAGCAGCTCTGGGACAGGGCCCTATGGCTACACCTTC. The chain carries TRBV5-1 and TRBJ1-2; 9 nucleotides match TRBD1. V gave up 3 bases and J gave up 4 bases; unmatched junction bases: 4. The CDR3 loop spans 14 amino acids. The germline V gene has CDR1 SGHRS and CDR2 YFSETQ.

The chain joins TRBV2 to TRBJ2-1; the match to TRBD2 covers 7 bases. CDR1 is SNHLY, CDR2 FYNNEI, per germline. The CDR3 is made up of 14 amino acids. V trimming: 8 bases; J trimming: 13 bases; junction bases outside the gene matches: 17. Written as DNA, the CDR3 is TGTGCCAGCGAGAAGGGGTTAGCGGGTGCCGGACAGTTCTTC. As protein: CASEKGLAGAGQFF.

The chain has TRBV7-8 and TRBJ2-4; 11 bases line up with TRBD2. V lost 5 bases and J lost 7; bases outside the gene matches: 16. Germline assignment: CDR1 SGHVS and CDR2 FQNEAQ. The CDR3 covers 18 residues. DNA of the CDR3: TGTGCCAGCAGCCCCGTGGGACTAGCGGAAAAAGGGGGTAACATTCAGTACTTC. Translating it yields CASSPVGLAEKGGNIQYF.

The rearrangement links TRBV7-2 to TRBJ2-5, with D maybe TRBD2 (5 bases). This CDR3 is 14 amino acids long. Germline CDR1 reads SGHTA; CDR2 reads FQGNSA. Between the trimmed V and J ends, which lost 5 bases and 2 bases, there was a span of 12 bases. The CDR3 loop reads CASSQSSEQETQYF. The CDR3 DNA is TGTGCCAGCAGCCAGAGTAGCGAGCAAGAGACCCAGTACTTC.

The rearrangement links TRBV5-1 to TRBJ2-7, with D possibly TRBD2 on 6 matching bases. CDR3 size: 13 residues. The V end was cut by 4 bases, the J end by 6 bases, with 14 bases between. CDR1 is SGHRS and CDR2 is YFSETQ in the germline V gene. This chain's CDR3 is CASSPGAGFEQYF. CDR3 in DNA: TGCGCCAGCAGCCCGGGAGCGGGCTTCGAGCAGTACTTC.

The V and J genes are TRBV5-6 and TRBJ2-1; 10 bases are a match to TRBD2. With 4 bases clipped from V and 4 bases from J, the junction kept 8 bases outside the gene matches. The CDR3 is 16 residues long. Germline loops: CDR1 SGHDT, CDR2 YYEEEE. The CDR3 coding sequence is TGTGCCAGCAGCGGATTGGGACTAGCGACATACAATGAGCAGTTCTTC. Protein product: CASSGLGLATYNEQFF.

CDR3 sequence reads: CASSTGHRSNQPQHF. CDR3 nucleotides: TGTGCCAGTAGTACAGGACATCGGAGCAATCAGCCCCAGCATTTT. The rearrangement uses TRBV19 and TRBJ1-5; TRBD1 is a possible D gene (5 bases). Trimming removed 4 bases from V and 1 base from J, with 11 bases in between. This CDR3 has 15 amino acids. Per the germline V gene, CDR1 is LNHDA and CDR2 is SQIVND (reference sequence).

Only a few counts were recorded for this clone. CDR3 sequence reads: CASSPQGADNQPQHF. CDR3 DNA sequence: TGCGCCAGCAGCCCACAGGGGGCCGACAATCAGCCCCAGCATTTT. This chain connects TRBV5-1 to TRBJ1-5; 9 nucleotides line up with TRBD1. Trimming removed 4 bases from V and 3 bases from J; junction bases left unmatched: 5. This CDR3 contains 15 residues. Per the germline V gene, CDR1 is SGHRS and CDR2 is YFSETQ.

The chain links TRBV7-2 to TRBJ1-1; 12 bases map to TRBD1. The CDR3 runs to 16 residues. Germline trimming cut 5 bases from V and 1 base from J; bases unmatched to any gene: 5. Germline V gene lookup returns CDR1 SGHTA and CDR2 FQGNSA. As DNA, the CDR3 is TGTGCCAGCAGCCTGGGACAGGGGGCTAAGAACACTGAAGCTTTCTTT. Its protein is CASSLGQGAKNTEAFF. Variable domain in full (rest from reference TRBV7-2 and TRBJ1-1): GAGVSQSPSNKVTEKGKDVELRCDPISGHTALYWYRQSLGQGLEFLIYFQGNSAPDKSGLPSDRFSAERTGGSVSTLTIQRTQQEDSAVYLCASSLGQGAKNTEAFFGQGTRLTVV.

The J gene is TRBJ1-1, the V gene TRBV5-1; no clear D. V shed 6 bases and J shed 7 bases, with 10 bases lying between them. The CDR3 is 11 amino acids. Germline V gene lookup returns CDR1 SGHRS and CDR2 YFSETQ. The CDR3 DNA sequence: TGCGCCAGCACGGACGGGATTGAAGCTTTCTTT. It yields the protein CASTDGIEAFF.

This CDR3 is CASFSGNTIYF. CDR3 coding DNA: TGTGCCAGTTTCTCGGGAAACACCATATATTTT. This chain links TRBV2 with TRBJ1-3; D gene uncertain. Germline V gene data show CDR1 as SNHLY and CDR2 as FYNNEI. V was trimmed by 9 bases and J by 4 bases, leaving 7 bases between them. The CDR3 covers 11 residues. The complete variable domain, with remaining parts taken from reference TRBV2 and TRBJ1-3, reads EPEVTQTPSHQVTQMGQEVILRCVPISNHLYFYWYRQILGQKVEFLVSFYNNEISEKSEIFDDQFSVERPDGSNFTLKIRSTKLEDSAMYFCASFSGNTIYFGEGSWLTVV.

The chain carries TRBV28 and TRBJ2-1; tentative D call: TRBD2 (5 bases). The germline V gene encodes CDR1 MDHEN and CDR2 SYDVKM. The CDR3 spans 11 residues. Trimming stripped 10 bases from V and 3 bases from J, with 7 bases between. In DNA form, the CDR3 reads TGTGCCACCGGACTCTACAATGAGCAGTTCTTC. It is translated as CATGLYNEQFF.

The rearrangement joins TRBV5-5 to TRBJ1-5, with unresolved D. V was trimmed by 1 base and J by 4 bases, leaving 6 bases between them. This CDR3 has 13 amino acids. Germline CDR1 and CDR2: SGHKS and YYEKEE (reference sequence). DNA for the CDR3: TGTGCCAGCAGCTTGATATTGAATCAGCCCCAGCATTTT. Its protein product is CASSLILNQPQHF. The full variable domain, rest sourced from reference TRBV5-5 and TRBJ1-5, is DAGVTQSPTHLIKTRGQQVTLRCSPISGHKSVSWYQQVLGQGPQFIFQYYEKEERGRGNFPDRFSARQFPNYSSELNVNALLLGDSALYLCASSLILNQPQHFGDGTRLSIL.

The chain uses TRBV9 and TRBJ2-1, with 10 bases lining up with TRBD2. Germline assignment: CDR1 SGDLS and CDR2 YYNGEE. The CDR3 consists of 18 residues. The V segment lost 3 bases and the J segment 6 bases; nucleotides outside the gene matches: 15. The CDR3 DNA is TGTGCCAGCAGCGCGAAACCGGGGTCTAGCGGGAGAGGCAATGAGCAGTTCTTC. Its translation is CASSAKPGSSGRGNEQFF.

V gene TRBV10-3 combines with J gene TRBJ1-2; D gene unclear. The CDR3 totals 13 residues. Germline assignment: CDR1 ENHRY and CDR2 SYGVKD. The V gene lost 2 bases and the J gene lost 8 bases, with 12 bases spanning the gap. The CDR3 loop is CAISEPPREGYTF. The CDR3 region has the DNA TGTGCCATCAGTGAGCCCCCGCGGGAAGGCTACACCTTC.

This chain connects TRBV14 to TRBJ1-4; the D gene is possibly TRBD1 (5 bases). V lost 2 bases and J lost 8, with 15 bases in between. The CDR3 length is 15 residues. Germline-derived CDR1 and CDR2 are SGHDN and FVKESK. The CDR3 reads CASSQLQGQREKLFF. The DNA for the CDR3 is TGTGCCAGCAGCCAATTGCAGGGTCAGAGGGAAAAACTGTTTTTT.

The chain joins TRBV11-2 to TRBJ2-1, with TRBD2 matching over 14 bases. This CDR3 contains 16 residues. Germline-derived CDR1 and CDR2 are SGHAT and FQNNGV. V dropped 5 bases and J dropped 5; count of bases not matched to a gene: 5. The CDR3 loop reads CASSRPGLAGDNEQFF. CDR3 DNA: TGTGCCAGCAGCCGACCGGGACTAGCGGGAGACAATGAGCAGTTCTTC. Based on the CDR3 plus reference TRBV11-2 and TRBJ2-1, the full variable domain is EAGVAQSPRYKIIEKRQSVAFWCNPISGHATLYWYQQILGQGPKLLIQFQNNGVVDDSQLPKDRFSAERLKGVDSTLKIQPAKLEDSAVYLCASSRPGLAGDNEQFFGPGTRLTVL.

J is TRBJ2-3 and V is TRBV29-1, with D tentatively TRBD2 (6 bases). Germline V CDR1 and CDR2: SQVTM, ANQGSEA. Trimming stripped 4 bases from V and 2 bases from J, with 13 bases between. The CDR3 runs to 14 residues. The CDR3 nucleotides read TGCAGCGTTGCCCAAGGGACTGCCACAGATACGCAGTATTTT. It specifies CSVAQGTATDTQYF.

This chain joins TRBV7-9 and TRBJ1-5, with 8 nucleotides matching TRBD1. The junction had 4 bases not matched to a gene; V was cut back by 1 base and J by 5 bases. Germline CDR1 is SEHNR and CDR2 is FQNEAQ (reference sequence). CDR3 length: 15 amino acids. The chain's CDR3 is CASSLGTGRDQPQHF. CDR3 bases: TGTGCCAGCAGCTTAGGGACAGGGAGGGATCAGCCCCAGCATTTT.

This chain joins TRBV15 and TRBJ1-5; D ambiguous. Trimming took 3 bases from V and 3 from J, leaving 6 bases between them. Germline-derived CDR1 and CDR2 are LNHNV and YYDKDF (reference sequence). The CDR3 consists of 13 residues. DNA for the CDR3: TGTGCCACCAGCAGGGCCTTCAATCAGCCCCAGCATTTT. As protein: CATSRAFNQPQHF.

V usage is TRBV28 and J usage is TRBJ2-7; 9 nucleotides agree with TRBD1. The length of the CDR3 is 15 residues. CDR1 is MDHEN and CDR2 is SYDVKM in the germline V gene. V lost 2 bases and J lost 2; bases outside the gene matches: 4. CDR3 loop: CASSLGTGLTYEQYF. In DNA, the CDR3 is TGTGCCAGCAGTTTAGGGACAGGGCTAACCTACGAGCAGTACTTC. The whole variable domain, remainder taken from reference TRBV28 and TRBJ2-7, is DVKVTQSSRYLVKRTGEKVFLECVQDMDHENMFWYRQDPGLGLRLIYFSYDVKMKEKGDIPEGYSVSREKKERFSLILESASTNQTSMYLCASSLGTGLTYEQYFGPGTRLTVT.

The chain's CDR3 is CASSPRHSTEAFF. The CDR3 DNA sequence: TGTGCCAGCAGCCCCAGACACTCCACTGAAGCTTTCTTT. This chain uses TRBV3-1 (or the pseudogene TRBV3-2) with TRBJ1-1, with D uncertain. V was clipped by 4 bases and J by 4 bases, with 10 bases between them. The CDR3 is 13 amino acids. In germline, CDR1 is LGHDT, CDR2 YNNKEL (reference sequence).

The chain combines TRBV15 with TRBJ2-1, with 8 bases matching TRBD1. Germline CDR1 is LNHNV and CDR2 is YYDKDF (reference sequence). V shed 4 bases and J 14 bases; nucleotides not matched to a gene: 7. The CDR3 is 12 amino acids. The CDR3 sequence: CATSTRQGRKFF. CDR3 DNA sequence: TGTGCCACCAGCACTAGACAGGGGCGGAAGTTCTTC.

This clone was counted once. The CDR3 nucleotides read TGCAGCGTTGAAGTTGGGACTACCTCCTACGAGCAGTACTTC. This sequence encodes CSVEVGTTSYEQYF. The gene calls are TRBV29-1 and TRBJ2-7; 7 nucleotides align to TRBD2. The junction had 3 bases not matched to a gene; V was cut back by 1 base and J by 0 bases. The CDR3 is 14 amino acids. From germline, CDR1 is SQVTM and CDR2 ANQGSEA.

The chain links TRBV11-3 to TRBJ2-6, with D uncertain. The CDR3 is 13 amino acids. Germline V gives CDR1 SGHNT, CDR2 YENEEA. V lost 1 base, J lost 4 bases, and 2 bases lay in between. The CDR3 DNA is TGTGCCAGCAGCTTAGCGGGGGCCAACGTCCTGACTTTC. It is translated as CASSLAGANVLTF. Full variable domain (missing parts from reference TRBV11-3 and TRBJ2-6): EAGVVQSPRYKIIEKKQPVAFWCNPISGHNTLYWYLQNLGQGPELLIRYENEEAVDDSQLPKDRFSAERLKGVDSTLKIQPAELGDSAVYLCASSLAGANVLTFGAGSRLTVL.

In the case of this clone: The same CDR3 can be traced to other DNA sequences in this sample. This rearrangement joins TRBV9 to TRBJ2-2; D gene unclear. The germline CDR1 and CDR2 sequences are SGDLS and YYNGEE. The CDR3 sequence is 12 residues long. The V end lost 4 bases, the J end lost 2 bases, and 3 bases lay between the germline ends. The CDR3 loop reads CASSLNTGELFF. As DNA, the CDR3 is TGTGCCAGCAGCCTAAACACCGGGGAGCTGTTTTTT.